The 14 T cell receptor beta chains below were found in one sample sequenced in a study of CD8 T cell repertoires and HIV-1 epitope variants (dated by TCRdb to 2018 to 2021). The protocol used for the library was the immunoSEQ multiplex PCR assay. TCRdb stores this immuneACCESS table with in-frame sequences only. Part of the clones is absent; in the studies checked, under half of the shortfall reflects unresolved V genes, and no reason is known for the rest. This sample gives roughly 4,900 clones in total; about 70% of them show up just once. Together, the top ten hold approximately 41% of the sample. No antigen has been identified for these receptors. The sample was cultured CD8+ T cells derived from PBMCs. Receptor source: a male donor with HIV.

The chain carries TRBV28 and TRBJ2-1, with 8 bases aligning to TRBD2. Germline loops: CDR1 MDHEN, CDR2 SYDVKM. V trimming: 3 bases; J trimming: 9 bases; junction bases outside the gene matches: 7. This CDR3 has 14 residues. CDR3 region: CASSFRVAGSEQFF. CDR3 DNA sequence: TGTGCCAGCAGTTTTAGGGTAGCGGGGAGTGAGCAGTTCTTC. Looking up the rest from reference TRBV28 and TRBJ2-1 gives the full variable domain: DVKVTQSSRYLVKRTGEKVFLECVQDMDHENMFWYRQDPGLGLRLIYFSYDVKMKEKGDIPEGYSVSREKKERFSLILESASTNQTSMYLCASSFRVAGSEQFFGPGTRLTVL.

The rearrangement links TRBV7-9 to TRBJ2-7; D not resolved. Trimming stripped 5 bases from V and 5 bases from J, with 16 bases between. This CDR3 has 14 residues. Germline V gene lookup returns CDR1 SEHNR and CDR2 FQNEAQ (reference sequence). The CDR3 reads CASSPRGVLDEQYF. CDR3 nucleotides: TGTGCCAGCAGCCCCAGAGGTGTCTTGGACGAGCAGTACTTC.

In this sample, this clone turned up once. The chain recombines TRBV29-1 with TRBJ2-7, with 8 bases matching TRBD2. The CDR3 contains 12 residues. The V gene's germline CDR1 is SQVTM and CDR2 ANQGSEA. J lost 3 bases, V lost 5 bases, and 3 bases had no gene match. The CDR3 DNA follows: TGCAGCGTTTTGAGCGGGAGCTACGAGCAGTACTTC. It encodes CSVLSGSYEQYF.

The CDR3 sequence is CASSLAVGSSYEQYF. CDR3 nucleotides: TGTGCCAGCAGCTTAGCAGTCGGGAGCTCCTACGAGCAGTACTTC. The chain joins TRBV11-2 to TRBJ2-7, with D tentatively TRBD2 (6 bases). This CDR3 has 15 residues. With 1 base removed from V and 0 bases from J, the gap between germline ends came to 10 bases. Germline V gene lookup returns CDR1 SGHAT and CDR2 FQNNGV.

The chain recombines TRBV21-1 with TRBJ2-3; the tabulated D call, TRBD1, remains unverified against the DNA. TRBV21-1 is tagged as a pseudogene. CDR3 size: 13 residues. The CDR3 DNA follows: TGTGCCAGCGGGGGCAGGGGCACAGATACGCAGTATTTT. This translates into CASGGRGTDTQYF.

The chain links TRBV23-1 to TRBJ1-4; D gene unclear. Being an ORF, TRBV23-1 has a function that is uncertain. V lost 0 bases and J 3 bases, leaving 14 bases between the germline ends. The CDR3 loop spans 17 amino acids. The CDR3 reads CASSQSRTDRANEKLFF. The CDR3 DNA reads TGCGCCAGCAGTCAATCGCGGACGGATAGGGCTAATGAAAAACTGTTTTTT.

The rearrangement joins TRBV6-8 to TRBJ2-7; D is possibly TRBD2 (5 bases). Deletions cut 6 bases from V and 2 bases from J, with 20 bases between. This CDR3 is 16 amino acids long. Germline loops: CDR1 MNHGY, CDR2 SAAAGT. The CDR3 DNA follows: TGTGCCAGCAGAAATCCTCGAGGGTATTCCACCTACGAGCAGTACTTC. It yields the protein CASRNPRGYSTYEQYF.

This clone was observed a few times. The chain uses TRBV4-1 and TRBJ1-1; D remains unclear. CDR3 size: 13 residues. Deletions cut 1 base from V and 4 bases from J, with 7 bases between. In germline, CDR1 is MGHRA, CDR2 YSYEKL. The CDR3 protein is CASSQGRGTEAFF. In DNA, the CDR3 is TGCGCCAGCAGCCAAGGAAGAGGCACTGAAGCTTTCTTT.

This clone was counted only a few times. The chain carries TRBV7-6 and TRBJ2-7; 9 bases fit TRBD1. V shed 4 bases and J 4 bases; nucleotides not matched to a gene: 2. The CDR3 totals 13 residues. Germline V gene data show CDR1 as SGHVS and CDR2 as FNYEAQ. CDR3 coding DNA: TGTGCCAGCAGCTGGACAGGGGATTACGAGCAGTACTTC. It translates to CASSWTGDYEQYF.

The CDR3 sequence is CASSLTVADTQYF. The CDR3 region has the DNA TGTGCCAGCAGCTTAACGGTCGCAGATACGCAGTATTTT. The rearrangement joins TRBV7-3 to TRBJ2-3; D ambiguous. Germline lookup yields CDR1 SGHTA and CDR2 FQGTGA. The CDR3 is 13 residues long. V was cut by 0 bases and J by 4 bases, with 5 bases left in between.

This clone came up a few times. V usage is TRBV14 and J usage is TRBJ2-1; 7 bases line up with TRBD2. CDR1 SGHDN and CDR2 FVKESK come from the germline V gene. There are 16 residues in the CDR3. The V gene end was trimmed by 4 bases and the J gene end by 0 bases; junction bases not matched to a gene: 6. CDR3: CASSLVGGFSYNEQFF. CDR3 sequence (DNA): TGTGCCAGCAGCCTTGTCGGGGGGTTCTCCTACAATGAGCAGTTCTTC.

The chain recombines TRBV19 with TRBJ2-5, with a weak D call TRBD1 (5 bases). The last part of the DNA fits TRBJ2-7 better; the J call may be wrong. This CDR3 spans 14 amino acids. Germline CDR1 LNHDA, CDR2 SQIVND (reference sequence). CDR3 protein: CASSIGSAGYEQYF. The CDR3 DNA sequence: TGTGCCAGTAGTATAGGTTCGGCAGGGTACGAGCAGTACTTC.

The genes are TRBV2 and TRBJ2-7, with D hard to call. Germline CDR1 and CDR2: SNHLY and FYNNEI. This CDR3 has 12 residues. V dropped 7 bases and J dropped 4 bases, with 11 bases sitting between them. CDR3 in DNA: TGTGCCAGCACTGGAGCAATTTACGAGCAGTACTTC. Protein sequence: CASTGAIYEQYF. Full variable domain (remainder filled in from reference TRBV2 and TRBJ2-7): EPEVTQTPSHQVTQMGQEVILRCVPISNHLYFYWYRQILGQKVEFLVSFYNNEISEKSEIFDDQFSVERPDGSNFTLKIRSTKLEDSAMYFCASTGAIYEQYFGPGTRLTVT.

V is TRBV11-2 and J is TRBJ1-1; possibly TRBD1 for D (5 bases). From germline, CDR1 is SGHAT and CDR2 FQNNGV. Trimming left V 0 bases short and J 5 bases short, with 13 bases between. The CDR3 is made up of 15 amino acids. CDR3 nucleotide sequence: TGTGCCAGCAGCTTAGATTGGCAGGGAAGGACTGAAGCTTTCTTT. Translation gives CASSLDWQGRTEAFF.